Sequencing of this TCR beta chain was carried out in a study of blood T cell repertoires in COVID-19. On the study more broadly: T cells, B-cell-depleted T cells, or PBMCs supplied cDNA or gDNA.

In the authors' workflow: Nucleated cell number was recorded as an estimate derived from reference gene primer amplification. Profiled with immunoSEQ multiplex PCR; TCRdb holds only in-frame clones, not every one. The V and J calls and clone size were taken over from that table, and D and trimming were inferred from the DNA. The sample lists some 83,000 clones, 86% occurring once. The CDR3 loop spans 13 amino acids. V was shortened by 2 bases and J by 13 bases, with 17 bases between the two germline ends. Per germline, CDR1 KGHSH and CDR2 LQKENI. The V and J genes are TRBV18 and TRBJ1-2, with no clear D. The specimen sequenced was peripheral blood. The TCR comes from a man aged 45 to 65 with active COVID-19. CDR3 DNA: TGTGCCAGCTCACCAGAGGGCCAACCTGACCCCACCTTC. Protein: CASSPEGQPDPTF.